This T cell receptor (beta chain) was sequenced for a study of blood T cell repertoires in COVID-19. In the study's own analysis: Amplified reference gene primers provided the basis for estimating nucleated cell counts. Using immunoSEQ multiplex PCR, the repertoire was profiled, and TCRdb retains in-frame clones only, with some absent. For V, J and clone size, that table is used; D and trimming come from the DNA. The sample has fewer than 350,000 clones; roughly 89% are singletons. Enrollees, about 18 to 100 years old, lived in about two dozen US areas. The CDR3 loop spans 13 amino acids. V was shortened by 3 bases and J by 7 bases, with 10 bases between the two germline ends. Germline V gene lookup returns CDR1 KGHSH and CDR2 LQKENI.

The genes are TRBV18 and TRBJ2-1; D may be TRBD2 (5 bases). The TCR originated in a woman aged 40 to 55 who had recovered from COVID-19. The sequenced material came from PBMCs or T cells enriched from blood (not recorded which). The CDR3 sequence is CASSPSGGNEQFF. CDR3 nucleotide sequence: TGTGCCAGCTCACCTTCTGGCGGGAATGAGCAGTTCTTC.